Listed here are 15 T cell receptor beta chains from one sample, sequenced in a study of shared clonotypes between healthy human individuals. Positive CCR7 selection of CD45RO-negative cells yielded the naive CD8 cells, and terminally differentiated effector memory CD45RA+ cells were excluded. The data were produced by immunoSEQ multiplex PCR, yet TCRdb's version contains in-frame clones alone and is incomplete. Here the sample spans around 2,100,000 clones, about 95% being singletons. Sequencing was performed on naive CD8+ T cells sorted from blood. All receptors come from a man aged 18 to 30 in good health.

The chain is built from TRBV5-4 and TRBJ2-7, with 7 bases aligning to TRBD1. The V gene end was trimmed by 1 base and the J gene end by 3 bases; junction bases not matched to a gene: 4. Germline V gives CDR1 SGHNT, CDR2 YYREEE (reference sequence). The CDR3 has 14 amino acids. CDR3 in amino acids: CASSLTGQYYEQYF. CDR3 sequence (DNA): TGTGCCAGCAGCTTGACGGGACAGTACTACGAGCAGTACTTC.

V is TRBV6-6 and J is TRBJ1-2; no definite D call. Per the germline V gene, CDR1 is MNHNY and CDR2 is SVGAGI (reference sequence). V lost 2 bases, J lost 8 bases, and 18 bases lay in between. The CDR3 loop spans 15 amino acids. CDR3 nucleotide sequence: TGTGCCAGCAGTTACGCCGGATCCGGGTACGACGGCTACACCTTC. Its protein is CASSYAGSGYDGYTF.

The CDR3 region has the DNA TGTGCCAGCAGCTTAGAGCGGGACGTTGCTAACTATGGCTACACCTTC. It specifies CASSLERDVANYGYTF. The rearrangement uses TRBV13 and TRBJ1-2; the D gene is possibly TRBD1 (5 bases). Trimming removed 1 base at V and 0 bases at J, with 12 bases between. The CDR3 runs 16 residues. Germline CDR1 and CDR2: PRHDT and FYEKMQ (reference sequence).

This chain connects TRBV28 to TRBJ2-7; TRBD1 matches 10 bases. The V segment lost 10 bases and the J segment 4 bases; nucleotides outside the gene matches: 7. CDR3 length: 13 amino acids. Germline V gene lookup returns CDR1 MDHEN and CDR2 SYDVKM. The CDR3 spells CATRGTGAYEQYF. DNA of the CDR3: TGTGCCACCCGCGGGACAGGGGCTTACGAGCAGTACTTC.

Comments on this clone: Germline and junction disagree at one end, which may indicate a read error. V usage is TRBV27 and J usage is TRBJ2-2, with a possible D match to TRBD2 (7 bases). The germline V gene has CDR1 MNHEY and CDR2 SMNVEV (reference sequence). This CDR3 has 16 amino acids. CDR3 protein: CASSLRGAPNTGELFF. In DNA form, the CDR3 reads TGTGCTAGCAGTTTACGGGGGGCCCCGAACACCGGGGAGCTGTTTTTT.

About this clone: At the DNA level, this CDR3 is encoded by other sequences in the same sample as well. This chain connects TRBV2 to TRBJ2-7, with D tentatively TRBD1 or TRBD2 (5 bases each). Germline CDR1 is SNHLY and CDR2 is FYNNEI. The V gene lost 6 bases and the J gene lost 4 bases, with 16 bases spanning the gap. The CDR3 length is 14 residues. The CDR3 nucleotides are TGTGCCAGCAGCGGTGAGGGGCCCGGGTACGAGCAGTACTTC. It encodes CASSGEGPGYEQYF.

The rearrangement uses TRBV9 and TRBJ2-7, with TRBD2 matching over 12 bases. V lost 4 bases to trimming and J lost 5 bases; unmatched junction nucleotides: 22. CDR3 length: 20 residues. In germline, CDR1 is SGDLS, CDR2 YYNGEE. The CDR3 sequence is CASSLPGPTSGSPLSDEQYF. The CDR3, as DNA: TGTGCCAGCAGCCTCCCGGGCCCGACTAGCGGGAGCCCCCTTTCCGACGAGCAGTACTTC. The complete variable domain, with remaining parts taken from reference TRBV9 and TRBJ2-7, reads DSGVTQTPKHLITATGQRVTLRCSPRSGDLSVYWYQQSLDQGLQFLIQYYNGEERAKGNILERFSAQQFPDLHSELNLSSLELGDSALYFCASSLPGPTSGSPLSDEQYFGPGTRLTVT.

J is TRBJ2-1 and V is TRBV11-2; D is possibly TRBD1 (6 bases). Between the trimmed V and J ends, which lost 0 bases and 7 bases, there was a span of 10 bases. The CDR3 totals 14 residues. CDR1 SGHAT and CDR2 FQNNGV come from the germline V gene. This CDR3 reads CASSLDSDRNEQFF. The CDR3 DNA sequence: TGTGCCAGCAGCTTAGATTCCGACAGGAATGAGCAGTTCTTC.

The CDR3 region has the DNA TGTGCCAGCAGCTTAGGGAGCGGTCCGAGTCCCCAGCATTTT. Translation gives CASSLGSGPSPQHF. The chain uses TRBV7-2 and TRBJ1-5; no firm D call. Trimming took off 1 base at V and 10 bases at J, with 14 bases between the two ends. Per germline, CDR1 SGHTA and CDR2 FQGNSA. CDR3 length: 14 amino acids.

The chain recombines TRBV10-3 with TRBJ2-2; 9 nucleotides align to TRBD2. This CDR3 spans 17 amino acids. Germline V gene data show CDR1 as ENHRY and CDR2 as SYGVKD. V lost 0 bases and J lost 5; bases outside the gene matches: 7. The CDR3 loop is CAISESKAGGRTGELFF. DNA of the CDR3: TGTGCCATCAGTGAGTCGAAGGCGGGGGGGCGAACCGGGGAGCTGTTTTTT.

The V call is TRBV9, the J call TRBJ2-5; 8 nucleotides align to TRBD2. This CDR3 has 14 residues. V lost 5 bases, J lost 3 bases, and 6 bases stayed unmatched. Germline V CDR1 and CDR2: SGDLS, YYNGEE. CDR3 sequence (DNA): TGTGCCAGCAGTAGTACTAGCGGAGAAGAGACCCAGTACTTC. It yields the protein CASSSTSGEETQYF.

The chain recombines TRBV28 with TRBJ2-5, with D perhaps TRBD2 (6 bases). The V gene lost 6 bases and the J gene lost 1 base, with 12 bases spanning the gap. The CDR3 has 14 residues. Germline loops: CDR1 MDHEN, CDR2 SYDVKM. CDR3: CASRPAGFQETQYF. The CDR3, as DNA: TGTGCCAGCAGGCCGGCGGGGTTCCAAGAGACCCAGTACTTC.

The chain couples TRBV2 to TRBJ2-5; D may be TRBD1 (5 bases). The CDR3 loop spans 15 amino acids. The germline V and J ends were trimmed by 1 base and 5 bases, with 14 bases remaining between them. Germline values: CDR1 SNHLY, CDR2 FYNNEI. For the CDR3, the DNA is TGTGCCAGCAGTGAAGGAAGGGGTAGTATGGAGACCCAGTACTTC. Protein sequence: CASSEGRGSMETQYF.

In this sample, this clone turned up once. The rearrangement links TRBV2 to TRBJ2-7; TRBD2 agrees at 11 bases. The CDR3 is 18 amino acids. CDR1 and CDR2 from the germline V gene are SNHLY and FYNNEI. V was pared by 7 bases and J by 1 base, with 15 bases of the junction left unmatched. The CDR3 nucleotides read TGTGCCAGCATTATAGCGGGAGGGCCCAGATTTCCTTCCTACGAGCAGTACTTC. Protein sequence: CASIIAGGPRFPSYEQYF.

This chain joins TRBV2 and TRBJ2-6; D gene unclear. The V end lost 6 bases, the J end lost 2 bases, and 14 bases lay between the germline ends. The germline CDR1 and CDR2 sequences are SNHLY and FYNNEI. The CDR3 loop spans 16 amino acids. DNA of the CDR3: TGTGCCAGCAGCCCCGGGTGGGTAGCTGGGGCCAACGTCCTGACTTTC. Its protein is CASSPGWVAGANVLTF.